This T cell receptor beta chain was retrieved from a study of blood T cell repertoires in COVID-19. This CDR3 region has 15 residues. The trim removed 4 bases at V and 4 bases at J, leaving 8 bases unmatched. From germline, CDR1 is SGHNT and CDR2 YYREEE (reference sequence). Per the original methods: Reference gene primer amplification in the assay estimated nucleated cell counts. Sequenced by immunoSEQ multiplex PCR; TCRdb stores in-frame clones only, minus some. Clone size and V and J calls were adopted from that table, with D and trimming inferred from the DNA. Of tens of thousands of clones listed, roughly 92% were seen once; the top ten hold about 0.34%.

The sequence derives from a man between 45 and 60 years old with COVID-19, enrolled during active disease. The genes are TRBV5-4 and TRBJ2-5; TRBD2 matches 9 bases. Specimen: peripheral blood. CDR3 sequence (DNA): TGTGCCAGCAGCCCAAAGCGGGGGGAGGGAGAGACCCAGTACTTC. Translating gives CASSPKRGEGETQYF. The entire variable domain, with the rest obtained from reference TRBV5-4 and TRBJ2-5, is as follows: ETGVTQSPTHLIKTRGQQVTLRCSSQSGHNTVSWYQQALGQGPQFIFQYYREEENGRGNFPPRFSGLQFPNYSSELNVNALELDDSALYLCASSPKRGEGETQYFGPGTRLLVL.